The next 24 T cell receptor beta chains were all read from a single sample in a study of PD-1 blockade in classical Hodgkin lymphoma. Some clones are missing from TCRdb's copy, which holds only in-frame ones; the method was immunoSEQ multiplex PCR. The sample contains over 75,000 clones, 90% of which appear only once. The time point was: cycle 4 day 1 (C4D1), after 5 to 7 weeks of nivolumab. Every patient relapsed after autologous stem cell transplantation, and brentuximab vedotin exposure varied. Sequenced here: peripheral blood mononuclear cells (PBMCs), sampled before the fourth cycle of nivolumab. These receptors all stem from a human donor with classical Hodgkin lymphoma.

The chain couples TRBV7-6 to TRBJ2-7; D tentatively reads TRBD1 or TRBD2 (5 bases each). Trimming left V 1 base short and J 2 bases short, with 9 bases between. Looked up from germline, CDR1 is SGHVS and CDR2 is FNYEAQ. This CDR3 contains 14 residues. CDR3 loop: CASSLGRGPYEQYF. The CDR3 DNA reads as TGTGCCAGCAGCTTAGGCCGGGGCCCCTACGAGCAGTACTTC.

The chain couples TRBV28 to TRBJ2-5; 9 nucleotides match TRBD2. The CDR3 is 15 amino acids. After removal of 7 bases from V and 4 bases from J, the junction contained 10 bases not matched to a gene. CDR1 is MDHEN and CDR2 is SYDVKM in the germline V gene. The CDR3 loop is CASTPGRGGPETQYF. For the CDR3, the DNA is TGTGCCAGCACCCCCGGGCGGGGGGGCCCAGAGACCCAGTACTTC.

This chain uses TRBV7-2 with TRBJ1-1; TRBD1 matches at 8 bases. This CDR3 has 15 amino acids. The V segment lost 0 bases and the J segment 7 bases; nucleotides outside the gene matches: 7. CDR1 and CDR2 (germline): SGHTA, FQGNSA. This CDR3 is CASSLAPGTGIEAFF. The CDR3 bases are TGTGCCAGCAGCTTAGCGCCAGGGACAGGAATTGAAGCTTTCTTT.

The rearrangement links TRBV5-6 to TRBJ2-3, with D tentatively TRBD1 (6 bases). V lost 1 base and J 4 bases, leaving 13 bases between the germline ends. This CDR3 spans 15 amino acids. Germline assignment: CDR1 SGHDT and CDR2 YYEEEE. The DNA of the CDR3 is TGTGCCAGCAGCTTGAGAACAGGGCCCTCAGATACGCAGTATTTT. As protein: CASSLRTGPSDTQYF.

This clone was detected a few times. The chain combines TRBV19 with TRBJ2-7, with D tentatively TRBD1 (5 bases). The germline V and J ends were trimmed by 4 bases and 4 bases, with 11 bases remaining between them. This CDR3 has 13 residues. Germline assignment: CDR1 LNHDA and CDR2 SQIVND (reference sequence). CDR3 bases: TGTGCCAGTAGTACCGGGCCAGGGTACGAGCAGTACTTC. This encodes CASSTGPGYEQYF. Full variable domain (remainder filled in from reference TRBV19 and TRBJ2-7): DGGITQSPKYLFRKEGQNVTLSCEQNLNHDAMYWYRQDPGQGLRLIYYSQIVNDFQKGDIAEGYSVSREKKESFPLTVTSAQKNPTAFYLCASSTGPGYEQYFGPGTRLTVT.

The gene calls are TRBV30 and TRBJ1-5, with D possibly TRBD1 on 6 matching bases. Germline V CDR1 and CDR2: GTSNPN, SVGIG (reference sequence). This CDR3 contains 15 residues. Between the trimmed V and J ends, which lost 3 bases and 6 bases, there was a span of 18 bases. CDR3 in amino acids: CAWSGGTRGLQPQHF. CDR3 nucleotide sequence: TGTGCCTGGAGCGGCGGGACAAGGGGCCTTCAGCCCCAGCATTTT.

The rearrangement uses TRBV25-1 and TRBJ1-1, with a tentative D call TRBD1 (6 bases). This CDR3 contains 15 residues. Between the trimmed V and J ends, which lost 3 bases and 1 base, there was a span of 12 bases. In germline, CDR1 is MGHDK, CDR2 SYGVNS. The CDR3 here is CASSDLWGPNTEAFF. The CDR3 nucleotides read TGTGCCAGCAGTGATCTGTGGGGGCCGAACACTGAAGCTTTCTTT.

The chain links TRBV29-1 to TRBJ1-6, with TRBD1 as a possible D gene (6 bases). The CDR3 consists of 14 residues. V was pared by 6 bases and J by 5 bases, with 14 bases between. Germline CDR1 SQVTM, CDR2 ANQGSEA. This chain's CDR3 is CSVRVGQNNSPLHF. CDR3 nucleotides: TGCAGCGTGAGGGTAGGACAGAATAATTCACCCCTCCACTTT. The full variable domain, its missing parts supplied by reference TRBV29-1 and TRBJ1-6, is SAVISQKPSRDICQRGTSLTIQCQVDSQVTMMFWYRQQPGQSLTLIATANQGSEATYESGFVIDKFPISRPNLTFSTLTVSNMSPEDSSIYLCSVRVGQNNSPLHFGNGTRLTVT.

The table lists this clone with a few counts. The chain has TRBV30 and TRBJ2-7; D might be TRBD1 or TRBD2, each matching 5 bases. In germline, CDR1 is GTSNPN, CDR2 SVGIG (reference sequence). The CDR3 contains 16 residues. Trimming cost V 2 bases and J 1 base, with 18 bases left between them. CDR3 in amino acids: CAWSPGTFSRSYEQYF. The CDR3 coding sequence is TGTGCCTGGAGTCCCGGGACCTTCTCAAGGTCCTACGAGCAGTACTTC.

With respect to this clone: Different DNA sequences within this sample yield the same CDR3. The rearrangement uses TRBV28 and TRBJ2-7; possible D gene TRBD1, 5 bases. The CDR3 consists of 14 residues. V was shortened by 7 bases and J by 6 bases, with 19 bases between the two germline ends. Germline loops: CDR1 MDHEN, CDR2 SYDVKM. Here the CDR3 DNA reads TGTGCCAGCACCGGAGACAGTCTTGCGTCCGAGCAGTACTTC. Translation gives CASTGDSLASEQYF.

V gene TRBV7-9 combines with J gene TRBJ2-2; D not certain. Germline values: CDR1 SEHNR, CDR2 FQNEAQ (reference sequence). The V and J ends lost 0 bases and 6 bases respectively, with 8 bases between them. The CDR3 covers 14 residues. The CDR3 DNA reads TGTGCCAGCAGCTTAGCGATGGACGCCGGGGAGCTGTTTTTT. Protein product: CASSLAMDAGELFF.

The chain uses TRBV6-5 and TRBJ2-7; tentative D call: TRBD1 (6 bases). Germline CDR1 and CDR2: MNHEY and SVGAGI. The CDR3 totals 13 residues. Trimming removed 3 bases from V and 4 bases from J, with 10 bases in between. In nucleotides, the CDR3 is TGTGCCAGCAGTTATAGGGGGTTTTACGAGCAGTACTTC. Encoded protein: CASSYRGFYEQYF.

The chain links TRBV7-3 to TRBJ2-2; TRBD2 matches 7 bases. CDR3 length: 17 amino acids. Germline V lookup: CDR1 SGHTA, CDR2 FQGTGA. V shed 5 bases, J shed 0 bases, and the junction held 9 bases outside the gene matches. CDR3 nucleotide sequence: TGTGCCAGCAGCCCCGCCCGAGCGGGGTCGAACACCGGGGAGCTGTTTTTT. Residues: CASSPARAGSNTGELFF.

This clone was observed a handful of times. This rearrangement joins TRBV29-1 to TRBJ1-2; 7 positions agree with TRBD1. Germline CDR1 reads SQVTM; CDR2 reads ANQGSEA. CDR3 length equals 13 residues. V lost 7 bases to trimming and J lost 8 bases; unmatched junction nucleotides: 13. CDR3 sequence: CSGATTGFDGYTF. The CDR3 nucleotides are TGCAGCGGCGCAACGACAGGGTTCGACGGCTACACCTTC.

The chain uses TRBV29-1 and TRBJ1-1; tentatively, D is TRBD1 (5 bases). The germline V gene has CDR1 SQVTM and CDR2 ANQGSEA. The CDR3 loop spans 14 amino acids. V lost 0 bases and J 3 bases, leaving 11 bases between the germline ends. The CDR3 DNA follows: TGCAGCGTTGAAGATCGACAGCTTTACACTGAAGCTTTCTTT. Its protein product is CSVEDRQLYTEAFF.

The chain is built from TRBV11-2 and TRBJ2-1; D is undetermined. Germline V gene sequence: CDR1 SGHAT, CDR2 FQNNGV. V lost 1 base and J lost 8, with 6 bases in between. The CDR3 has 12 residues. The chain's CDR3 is CASSLVGYEQFF. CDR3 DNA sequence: TGTGCCAGCAGCTTAGTGGGCTATGAGCAGTTCTTC.

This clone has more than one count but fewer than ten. CDR3 amino acids: CASSKLRDRDEAFF. CDR3 coding DNA: TGTGCCAGCAGCAAGCTCCGGGACAGGGATGAAGCTTTCTTT. The rearrangement uses TRBV4-2 and TRBJ1-1; 9 bases are shared with TRBD1. CDR3 length: 14 residues. Unmatched junction bases numbered 8, after V lost 5 bases and J lost 7 bases. CDR1 LGHNA and CDR2 YNFKEQ come from the germline V gene.

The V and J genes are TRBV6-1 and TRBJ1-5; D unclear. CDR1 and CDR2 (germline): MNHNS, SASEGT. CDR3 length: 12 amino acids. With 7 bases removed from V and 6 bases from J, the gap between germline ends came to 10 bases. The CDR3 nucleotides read TGTGCCAGCAAAGGGTGGGGTCAGCCCCAGCATTTT. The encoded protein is CASKGWGQPQHF.

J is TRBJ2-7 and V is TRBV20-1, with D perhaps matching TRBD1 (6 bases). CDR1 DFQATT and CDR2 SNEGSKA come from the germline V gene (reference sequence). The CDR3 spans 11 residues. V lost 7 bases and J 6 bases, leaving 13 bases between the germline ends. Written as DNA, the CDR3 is TGCAGTGGGTCTTACAGGGTCGAGCAGTACTTC. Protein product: CSGSYRVEQYF.

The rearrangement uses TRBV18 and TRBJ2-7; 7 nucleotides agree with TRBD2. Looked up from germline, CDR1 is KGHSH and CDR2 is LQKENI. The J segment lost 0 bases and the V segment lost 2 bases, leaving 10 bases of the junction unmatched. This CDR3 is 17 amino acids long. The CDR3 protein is CASSPRVGGFSSYEQYF. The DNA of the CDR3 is TGTGCCAGCTCACCAAGGGTGGGAGGGTTTTCCTCCTACGAGCAGTACTTC. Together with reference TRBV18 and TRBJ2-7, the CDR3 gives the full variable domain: NAGVMQNPRHLVRRRGQEARLRCSPMKGHSHVYWYRQLPEEGLKFMVYLQKENIIDESGMPKERFSAEFPKEGPSILRIQQVVRGDSAAYFCASSPRVGGFSSYEQYFGPGTRLTVT.

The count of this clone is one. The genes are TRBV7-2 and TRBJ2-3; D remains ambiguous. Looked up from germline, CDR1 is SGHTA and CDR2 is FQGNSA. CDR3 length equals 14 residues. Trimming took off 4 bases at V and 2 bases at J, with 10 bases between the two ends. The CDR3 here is CASSSLLPTDTQYF. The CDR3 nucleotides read TGTGCCAGCAGCTCACTACTACCCACAGATACGCAGTATTTT.

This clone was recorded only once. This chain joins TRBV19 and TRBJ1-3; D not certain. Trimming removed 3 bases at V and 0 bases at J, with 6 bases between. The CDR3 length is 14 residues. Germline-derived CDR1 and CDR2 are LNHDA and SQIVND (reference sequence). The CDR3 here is CASSIWGSGNTIYF. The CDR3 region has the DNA TGTGCCAGTAGTATCTGGGGCTCTGGAAACACCATATATTTT.

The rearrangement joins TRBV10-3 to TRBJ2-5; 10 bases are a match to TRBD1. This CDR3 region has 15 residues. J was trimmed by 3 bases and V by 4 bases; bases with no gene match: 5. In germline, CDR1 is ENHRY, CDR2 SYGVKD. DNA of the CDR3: TGTGCCATCAGTGGCCTGGACAGGGGGAAAGAGACCCAGTACTTC. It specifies CAISGLDRGKETQYF.

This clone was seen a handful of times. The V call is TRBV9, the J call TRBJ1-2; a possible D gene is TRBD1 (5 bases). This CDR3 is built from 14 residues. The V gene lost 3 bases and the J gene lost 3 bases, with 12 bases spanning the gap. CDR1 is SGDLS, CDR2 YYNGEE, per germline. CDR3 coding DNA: TGTGCCAGCAGCGGATCCGGGGGGTACTATGGCTACACCTTC. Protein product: CASSGSGGYYGYTF.